Below, 4 T cell receptor beta chains from the same sample are listed, as sequenced in a study of T cells after posttransplantation cyclophosphamide. Generated by immunoSEQ multiplex PCR, the TCRdb table keeps only in-frame clones and is missing some. The sample shows about 36,000 clones, no singletons; the ten largest hold roughly 1.1%. The specimen was PBMCs. The origin of the receptors is a girl aged 10-17 years in good health, CMV-negative, and a related stem cell transplant donor.

This clone was seen more than once but under ten times. This chain uses TRBV30 with TRBJ1-2; D is possibly TRBD1 (6 bases). The CDR3 is made up of 14 amino acids. V dropped 8 bases and J dropped 2 bases, with 18 bases sitting between them. CDR1 is GTSNPN, CDR2 SVGIG, per germline (reference sequence). CDR3 DNA sequence: TGTGCCCGTCAGCTCGGGACACGCAACTATGGCTACACCTTC. It is translated as CARQLGTRNYGYTF.

This clone has at least ten counts. This sequence joins TRBV28 and TRBJ2-7; 7 nucleotides align to TRBD2. Germline lookup yields CDR1 MDHEN and CDR2 SYDVKM. V shed 8 bases and J 1 base; nucleotides not matched to a gene: 5. This CDR3 has 13 residues. This chain's CDR3 is CASVGGGSYEQYF. The CDR3 bases are TGTGCCAGCGTGGGGGGGGGATCCTACGAGCAGTACTTC.

This clone was seen at least ten times. The chain carries TRBV7-6 and TRBJ1-1; the match to TRBD1 covers 8 bases. The CDR3 contains 14 residues. Germline CDR1 and CDR2: SGHVS and FNYEAQ. With V trimmed by 5 bases and J by 7 bases, 9 bases remained unmatched. This chain's CDR3 is CASSPRQGSGEAFF. CDR3 coding DNA: TGTGCCAGCAGCCCTAGACAGGGGAGCGGTGAAGCTTTCTTT.

This clone was observed many times. This rearrangement joins TRBV29-1 to TRBJ1-1; TRBD1 is a possible D gene (5 bases). The CDR3 contains 17 residues. The germline gives CDR1 SQVTM, CDR2 ANQGSEA. The V end lost 7 bases, the J end lost 4 bases, and 28 bases lay between the germline ends. DNA for the CDR3: TGCAGCGCAGGCAATATCTTTGGGGCGAATAGGGTCACTGAAGCTTTCTTT. Amino acids: CSAGNIFGANRVTEAFF.